The 32 T cell receptor beta chains given below trace back to one sample, sequenced in a study of blood T cell repertoires in COVID-19 (dated by TCRdb to about 2020). Library method: the immunoSEQ multiplex PCR assay. In TCRdb, the immuneACCESS table is reduced to in-frame sequences with V and J assigned. These tables do not hold every clone; where another copy was compared, an unresolved V gene accounts for under half, and the others remain unexplained. In all, the sample holds around 100,000 clones, and around 87% of those were seen once. 4.5% to 6% of the sample goes to the ten largest clones. The specimen sequenced was peripheral blood. The receptors stem from an elderly woman with acute or convalescent COVID-19.

The chain joins TRBV18 to TRBJ1-1; D call uncertain. Germline-derived CDR1 and CDR2 are KGHSH and LQKENI. This CDR3 is 12 amino acids long. The ends were cut back, 2 bases at V and 5 bases at J, with 6 bases in the middle. The CDR3 nucleotides read TGTGCCAGCTCACCAATCGGGACTGAAGCTTTCTTT. As protein: CASSPIGTEAFF.

Comment on this clone: Compared with germline, one end of the junction differs, possibly owing to a read error. The chain's CDR3 is CASSPGSLAGDHEQFF. The CDR3 DNA sequence: TGTGCTAGCAGCCCCGGATCCCTAGCGGGGGACCATGAGCAGTTCTTC. The V gene is TRBV7-7, the J gene TRBJ2-1; 10 bases fit TRBD2. This CDR3 contains 16 residues. Germline V gives CDR1 SSHAT, CDR2 FNYEAQ (reference sequence).

J is TRBJ1-2 and V is TRBV7-3; D not certain. Germline V gene lookup returns CDR1 SGHTA and CDR2 FQGTGA. The CDR3 covers 12 residues. V was trimmed by 4 bases and J by 5 bases, leaving 8 bases between them. CDR3 nucleotides: TGTGCCAGCAGCTCGGGAGATTATGGCTACACCTTC. Translation: CASSSGDYGYTF.

V and J are TRBV27 and TRBJ2-3, with TRBD1 matching 7 bases. CDR1 MNHEY and CDR2 SMNVEV come from the germline V gene (reference sequence). V lost 5 bases and J lost 5; bases outside the gene matches: 10. The CDR3 has 15 residues. CDR3 in DNA: TGTGCCAGCAGTCTTCAACAGGGGCGCAAAGATACGCAGTATTTT. Protein: CASSLQQGRKDTQYF.

This clone was picked up a small number of times. This chain connects TRBV6-2 or TRBV6-3 to TRBJ1-4; 7 positions match TRBD1. V was pared by 5 bases and J by 2 bases, with 8 bases of the junction left unmatched. The germline V gene encodes CDR1 MNHEY and CDR2 SVGEGT. The CDR3 sequence is 16 residues long. The CDR3 here is CASSHGQDPTNEKLFF. CDR3 in DNA: TGTGCCAGCAGTCACGGACAGGACCCCACTAATGAAAAACTGTTTTTT.

This clone showed up just a few times. The rearrangement links TRBV19 to TRBJ1-1; D is unclear. Looked up from germline, CDR1 is LNHDA and CDR2 is SQIVND (reference sequence). V was shortened by 4 bases and J by 3 bases, with 18 bases between the two germline ends. This CDR3 contains 16 residues. CDR3 protein: CASSTVIMLEYTEAFF. CDR3 bases: TGTGCCAGTAGTACGGTAATCATGCTCGAGTACACTGAAGCTTTCTTT.

The chain carries TRBV29-1 and TRBJ1-2; TRBD1 agrees at 10 bases. Germline CDR1 and CDR2: SQVTM and ANQGSEA. With V trimmed by 7 bases and J by 6 bases, 11 bases remained unmatched. The CDR3 loop spans 14 amino acids. The CDR3 loop reads CSARPGTGEDGYTF. For the CDR3, the DNA is TGCAGCGCGAGACCCGGGACAGGGGAAGATGGCTACACCTTC.

This clone came up a few times. The J gene is TRBJ1-1, the V gene TRBV2, with 7 nucleotides matching TRBD1. This CDR3 region has 14 residues. Trimming removed 7 bases from V and 3 bases from J; junction bases left unmatched: 8. The germline V gene encodes CDR1 SNHLY and CDR2 FYNNEI. The CDR3 nucleotides read TGTGCCAGCAAGGGACAGCTGGGTTACACTGAAGCTTTCTTT. It encodes CASKGQLGYTEAFF.

The V gene is TRBV11-2, the J gene TRBJ2-7; the match to TRBD2 covers 8 bases. V was clipped by 2 bases and J by 2 bases; unmatched bases: 2. In germline, CDR1 is SGHAT, CDR2 FQNNGV. This CDR3 region has 14 residues. The CDR3 sequence: CASSLTSGPYEQYF. The CDR3 DNA sequence: TGTGCCAGCAGCTTAACTAGCGGCCCCTACGAGCAGTACTTC.

CDR3 amino acids: CASSFGSGGEQFF. The CDR3 bases are TGTGCCAGCAGTTTCGGGAGCGGTGGGGAGCAGTTCTTC. V and J are TRBV12-3 or TRBV12-4 and TRBJ2-1; weak D call: TRBD2 (6 bases). The CDR3 has 13 amino acids. The V end lost 3 bases, the J end lost 10 bases, and 13 bases lay between the germline ends.

This clone showed up just once. J is TRBJ2-3 and V is TRBV4-3; weak D call: TRBD2 (6 bases). The CDR3 runs to 14 residues. The V gene lost 0 bases and the J gene lost 5 bases, with 9 bases spanning the gap. Germline V gene sequence: CDR1 LGHNA, CDR2 YSLEER. This CDR3 is CASSQDAGLDTQYF. The CDR3 DNA follows: TGCGCCAGCAGCCAAGATGCGGGACTAGATACGCAGTATTTT.

V and J are TRBV27 and TRBJ2-2; possibly TRBD2 for D (5 bases). The CDR3 covers 14 residues. V was shortened by 7 bases and J by 5 bases, with 14 bases between the two germline ends. The germline V gene encodes CDR1 MNHEY and CDR2 SMNVEV (reference sequence). CDR3 coding DNA: TGTGCCAGCACCCTCTCCCGGGGAACCGGGGAGCTGTTTTTT. This codes for CASTLSRGTGELFF.

The chain couples TRBV6-5 to TRBJ2-7; 10 nucleotides match TRBD1. Germline V CDR1 and CDR2: MNHEY, SVGAGI. The junction had 4 bases not matched to a gene; V was cut back by 5 bases and J by 0 bases. The CDR3 covers 15 residues. CDR3: CASSPRTGGSYEQYF. The DNA for the CDR3 is TGTGCCAGCAGTCCCCGGACAGGGGGCTCCTACGAGCAGTACTTC.

The chain employs TRBV18 and TRBJ1-5; D not resolved. Trimming stripped 6 bases from V and 6 bases from J, with 18 bases between. Per the germline V gene, CDR1 is KGHSH and CDR2 is LQKENI. The CDR3 is 15 amino acids. The CDR3 protein is CASSPGRETGQPQHF. For the CDR3, the DNA is TGTGCCAGCTCCCCCGGGAGGGAGACGGGTCAGCCCCAGCATTTT. Full variable domain (outside the CDR3, taken from reference TRBV18 and TRBJ1-5): NAGVMQNPRHLVRRRGQEARLRCSPMKGHSHVYWYRQLPEEGLKFMVYLQKENIIDESGMPKERFSAEFPKEGPSILRIQQVVRGDSAAYFCASSPGRETGQPQHFGDGTRLSIL.

This chain joins TRBV5-1 and TRBJ1-1, with D maybe TRBD1 (6 bases). Deletions cut 5 bases from V and 6 bases from J, with 14 bases between. CDR1 SGHRS and CDR2 YFSETQ come from the germline V gene. The CDR3 sequence is 13 residues long. CDR3 protein: CASSNAGAAEAFF. In DNA, the CDR3 is TGCGCCAGCAGTAATGCGGGGGCGGCTGAAGCTTTCTTT.

The chain has TRBV25-1 and TRBJ1-1; D is undetermined. The V end was cut by 6 bases, the J end by 0 bases, with 11 bases between. The CDR3 contains 14 residues. Germline CDR1 is MGHDK and CDR2 is SYGVNS. CDR3 region: CASRDIDLNTEAFF. As DNA, the CDR3 is TGTGCCAGCAGAGACATAGACCTGAACACTGAAGCTTTCTTT.

This clone was found a few times. The J gene is TRBJ2-1, the V gene TRBV7-9, with a possible D match to TRBD2 (6 bases). CDR3 size: 15 residues. Germline CDR1 and CDR2: SEHNR and FQNEAQ (reference sequence). V lost 1 base, J lost 1 base, and 8 bases lay in between. For the CDR3, the DNA is TGTGCCAGCAGCTTAGGACTAGGGTCCTACAATGAGCAGTTCTTC. Its protein is CASSLGLGSYNEQFF.

This chain links TRBV9 with TRBJ1-2, with TRBD1 as a possible D gene (5 bases). Trimming cost V 4 bases and J 1 base, with 11 bases left between them. The CDR3 covers 14 residues. Germline V CDR1 and CDR2: SGDLS, YYNGEE. CDR3 bases: TGTGCCAGCAGCACCCAGGGAGGTAACTATGGCTACACCTTC. Translating it yields CASSTQGGNYGYTF.

The chain combines TRBV2 with TRBJ2-7, with 10 bases lining up with TRBD1. Trimming cost V 4 bases and J 3 bases; bases outside gene matches: 6. The CDR3 contains 15 residues. Germline V lookup: CDR1 SNHLY, CDR2 FYNNEI. The DNA of the CDR3 is TGTGCCAGCAGTGGTGGGGGACAGGGGTTCTACGAGCAGTACTTC. Encoded protein: CASSGGGQGFYEQYF.

The chain joins TRBV1 to TRBJ2-3; TRBD2, the D gene given by the table, was not confirmed from the DNA. TRBV1 represents a pseudogene. The CDR3 is made up of 16 amino acids. CDR3: CTSSLRSGRGTDTQYF. In DNA, the CDR3 is TGCACCAGCAGCCTCCGGAGCGGGAGGGGCACAGATACGCAGTATTTT.

Written as DNA, the CDR3 is TGTGCCAGCAGTGAAGCCCCGGACTTGTCTGGGCCCCAGCATTTT. Translation: CASSEAPDLSGPQHF. The chain combines TRBV6-1 with TRBJ1-5; D uncertain. Germline V lookup: CDR1 MNHNS, CDR2 SASEGT. The CDR3 has 15 residues. The V end was cut by 0 bases, the J end by 9 bases, with 15 bases between.

The rearrangement joins TRBV12-5 to TRBJ2-7, with 10 bases identical to TRBD1. The CDR3 is 14 residues long. From germline, CDR1 is LGHNT and CDR2 FRNRAP. J lost 2 bases, V lost 6 bases, and 4 bases had no gene match. CDR3: CASGPGQGAYEQYF. CDR3 coding DNA: TGTGCTAGTGGCCCCGGACAGGGGGCCTACGAGCAGTACTTC.

J is TRBJ2-3 and V is TRBV19; TRBD2 matches 15 bases. The CDR3 totals 16 residues. The V and J ends lost 5 bases and 4 bases, in that order; junction bases with no gene match: 4. Germline CDR1 reads LNHDA; CDR2 reads SQIVND (reference sequence). CDR3 region: CASSGGTSGRSDTQYF. In nucleotides, the CDR3 is TGTGCCAGTAGTGGGGGGACTAGCGGGAGGTCAGATACGCAGTATTTT.

This clone was counted once. The V and J genes are TRBV20-1 and TRBJ2-7, with 7 bases identical to TRBD1. Trimming at V came to 3 bases and at J to 6 bases, leaving 11 bases not matched to a gene. This CDR3 contains 14 residues. Per germline, CDR1 DFQATT and CDR2 SNEGSKA (reference sequence). The CDR3 DNA reads TGCAGTGCTAGTGACAGGGTCTCTCCACGCGAGCAGTACTTC. Protein: CSASDRVSPREQYF.

This chain connects TRBV3-1 (or the pseudogene TRBV3-2) to TRBJ2-1, with 13 positions matching TRBD2. Unmatched junction bases numbered 3, after V lost 2 bases and J lost 5 bases. Looked up from germline, CDR1 is LGHDT and CDR2 is YNNKEL (reference sequence). CDR3 size: 16 residues. The CDR3 reads CASSQTGLAGNNEQFF. In DNA form, the CDR3 reads TGTGCCAGCAGCCAAACGGGACTAGCGGGAAACAATGAGCAGTTCTTC.

The chain uses TRBV30 and TRBJ2-1; D is uncertain. There are 11 residues in the CDR3. Between the trimmed V and J ends, which lost 4 bases and 12 bases, there was a span of 13 bases. From germline, CDR1 is GTSNPN and CDR2 SVGIG (reference sequence). The CDR3 DNA follows: TGTGCCTGGACCGGCAGCTCGGGGCAGTTCTTC. This encodes CAWTGSSGQFF.

The CDR3 DNA is TGTGCCAGTAGTATTAGCAGCTATAGCAATCAGCCCCAGCATTTT. Its translation is CASSISSYSNQPQHF. The V and J genes are TRBV19 and TRBJ1-5; no clear D gene. Germline values: CDR1 LNHDA, CDR2 SQIVND (reference sequence). Trimming removed 3 bases from V and 0 bases from J, with 9 bases in between. The CDR3 has 15 residues.

V and J are TRBV18 and TRBJ2-1; TRBD2 agrees at 8 bases. CDR1 and CDR2 from the germline V gene are KGHSH and LQKENI. Trimming at V came to 2 bases and at J to 7 bases, leaving 7 bases not matched to a gene. This CDR3 has 15 amino acids. CDR3 coding DNA: TGTGCCAGCTCACCATTAAGCGGGAGTATGAATGAGCAGTTCTTC. It translates to CASSPLSGSMNEQFF.

This sequence joins TRBV11-2 and TRBJ1-5; 7 nucleotides agree with TRBD1. Trimming at V came to 5 bases and at J to 7 bases, leaving 5 bases not matched to a gene. This CDR3 region has 13 residues. Germline-derived CDR1 and CDR2 are SGHAT and FQNNGV. The CDR3 coding sequence is TGTGCCAGCAGCAGGGGGCACGAACAGCCCCAGCATTTT. Residues: CASSRGHEQPQHF.

J is TRBJ2-2 and V is TRBV24-1, with TRBD1 matching over 7 bases. V dropped 5 bases and J dropped 9; count of bases not matched to a gene: 11. Germline V CDR1 and CDR2: KGHDR, SFDVKD. CDR3 size: 15 residues. The CDR3 loop reads CATSGIRQGGRELFF. CDR3 coding DNA: TGTGCCACCAGTGGGATTCGACAGGGTGGAAGGGAGCTGTTTTTT.

The rearrangement uses TRBV27 and TRBJ2-7, with 9 bases identical to TRBD1. The CDR3 is 17 amino acids. Germline CDR1 MNHEY, CDR2 SMNVEV (reference sequence). V trimming: 8 bases; J trimming: 7 bases; junction bases outside the gene matches: 21. The CDR3 loop reads CASQAGTGQSRKEEQYF. The CDR3 DNA sequence: TGTGCCAGCCAGGCAGGGACAGGGCAATCACGGAAGGAAGAGCAGTACTTC.

The chain couples TRBV2 to TRBJ1-1, with D possibly matching TRBD1 (6 bases). The CDR3 extends over 16 amino acids. Germline V gives CDR1 SNHLY, CDR2 FYNNEI. V dropped 0 bases and J dropped 0 bases, with 11 bases sitting between them. The CDR3 protein is CASSEAGGQMNTEAFF. CDR3 sequence (DNA): TGTGCCAGCAGTGAAGCGGGTGGACAGATGAACACTGAAGCTTTCTTT.